This is a list of T cell receptor beta chains from one sample in a study of blood T cell repertoires in COVID-19. TCRdb's table, derived via immunoSEQ multiplex PCR, lists solely in-frame clones and lacks some. The sample contains some 60,000 clones, around four fifths of which appear only once. Source material: peripheral blood. All receptors derive from a woman aged 50 to 60 with active or convalescent COVID-19. Both conserved end residues are part of each CDR3. A D gene is named only where the DNA matches it firmly. The size field is filled for only some rows; it gives once, few, many or a size class.

NA	NA	TRBV12-5	TRBJ2-7	TGTGCTAGTGCGGAGAGCTCCTACGAGCAGTACTTC	CASAESSYEQYF
TRBD1	NA	TRBV24-1	TRBJ1-6	TGTGCCACCCGCAGGGGGCGAGGGTATTCACCCCTCCACTTT	CATRRGRGYSPLHF
NA	once	TRBV15	TRBJ2-6	TGTGCCACCAGCAGAGATAAGGCGGGGACTGGGGCCAACGTCCTGACTTTC	CATSRDKAGTGANVLTF
NA	NA	TRBV18	TRBJ2-3	TGTGCGTCGAGGATTAGCACAGATACGCAGTATTTT	CASRISTDTQYF
NA	NA	TRBV7-8	TRBJ2-7	TGTGCCAGCAGCTTAGCAGGGGGATACACCTACGAACAGTACTTC	CASSLAGGYTYEQYF
NA	once	TRBV4-2	TRBJ1-2	TGTGCCAGCAGCCAAGCGGCCAGAGGCTATGGCTACACCTTC	CASSQAARGYGYTF
TRBD1	NA	TRBV27	TRBJ1-2	TGTGCCAGCAGTTCATGGACAGGGGGCAATAACTATGGCTACACCTTC	CASSSWTGGNNYGYTF
NA	NA	TRBV19	TRBJ2-7	TGTGCCAGTAGTTCCTCGACAAGCTACGAGCAGTACTTC	CASSSSTSYEQYF
TRBD1	NA	TRBV19	TRBJ2-7	TGTGCCAGTATCGGAAGGACAGGGGTTAACGAGCAGTACTTC	CASIGRTGVNEQYF
TRBD1	NA	TRBV7-9	TRBJ2-7	TGTGCCAGCAGCTTAGGCCTGGGACAGGGGGCCTACGAGCAGTACTTC	CASSLGLGQGAYEQYF
TRBD1	NA	TRBV19	TRBJ2-7	TGTGCCAGTAGTATAGCCGGGACAGAGACCTACGAGCAGTACTTC	CASSIAGTETYEQYF
NA	NA	TRBV19	TRBJ1-6	TGTGCCAGCAAGTCGCGGGAGAGCTCCTATAATTCACCCCTCCACTTT	CASKSRESSYNSPLHF
NA	NA	TRBV7-6	TRBJ2-1	TGTGCCAGCAGCTTAGGACTTTTCAATGAGCAGTTCTTC	CASSLGLFNEQFF
NA	NA	TRBV5-4	TRBJ2-3	TGTGCCAGCTCGTTTAGCACAGATACGCAGTATTTT	CASSFSTDTQYF
TRBD2	NA	TRBV5-5	TRBJ2-7	TGTGCCAGCAGCTTGGCCTTTAGCGGGGGAGCCTCCTACGAGCAGTACTTC	CASSLAFSGGASYEQYF
TRBD1	NA	TRBV11-2	TRBJ1-3	TGTGCCAGCAGCTTAGGACAGGGAGCGGGAAACACCATATATTTT	CASSLGQGAGNTIYF
NA	NA	TRBV3-1/TRBV3-2	TRBJ2-1	TGTGCCAGCAGCCCTTCTGCCGGGGTTGAGCAGTTCTTC	CASSPSAGVEQFF
TRBD1	few	TRBV20-1	TRBJ2-7	TGCAGTGCTAGTAAACAGGGGGTTCACGAGCAGTACTTC	CSASKQGVHEQYF
TRBD1	NA	TRBV30	TRBJ1-1	TGTGCCTGGAGTAGACAGGGTGGAACTGAAGCTTTCTTT	CAWSRQGGTEAFF
TRBD2	once	TRBV19	TRBJ2-4	TGTGCCAGTAGTACCGGGACTAGCGGGAATCGCATTCAGTACTTC	CASSTGTSGNRIQYF
TRBD2	NA	TRBV2	TRBJ2-7	TGTGCCAGCAGTGAGATGCTAGCGGGAGCAGCTGAGCAGTACTTC	CASSEMLAGAAEQYF
NA	NA	TRBV10-1	TRBJ2-3	TGCGCCAGCAGTCATGGACACAGCACAGATACGCAGTATTTT	CASSHGHSTDTQYF
NA	NA	TRBV19	TRBJ1-2	TGTGCCAGTAGTGGCGGATTCTATGGAGGCTACACCTTC	CASSGGFYGGYTF
TRBD1	NA	TRBV4-1	TRBJ1-1	TGCGCCAGCAGCCGGGACAGGGGGCTGGCCACTGAAGCTTTCTTT	CASSRDRGLATEAFF
TRBD2	few	TRBV29-1	TRBJ2-3	TGCAGCGTTGTCCTGGCGGGAGGCACAGATACGCAGTATTTT	CSVVLAGGTDTQYF
TRBD1	NA	TRBV28	TRBJ1-2	TGTGCCAGCAGTTTATCAGACAGGGGTGGCGGCTACACCTTC	CASSLSDRGGGYTF
TRBD2	NA	TRBV7-2	TRBJ2-6	TGTGCCAGCAGCTTCCCCCCGGGGGGACGTGGGGCCAACGTCCTGACTTTC	CASSFPPGGRGANVLTF
TRBD1	NA	TRBV6-5	TRBJ2-7	TGTGCCAGCAGTCTCGTGGGACAGGGGGCCCACGAGCAGTACTTC	CASSLVGQGAHEQYF
NA	NA	TRBV6-6	TRBJ2-3	TGTGCCAGCAGTTATACTATAGATACGCAGTATTTT	CASSYTIDTQYF
TRBD2	NA	TRBV28	TRBJ2-7	TGTGCCAGCAGTACGGGGGGCGGGAGGGCCATGTACGAGCAGTACTTC	CASSTGGGRAMYEQYF
NA	few	TRBV18	TRBJ1-1	TGTGCCAGCTCACCACCGGCGCGAGTCAGGGGCACTGAAGCTTTCTTT	CASSPPARVRGTEAFF
NA	NA	TRBV27	TRBJ2-2	TGTGCCAGCAGTTTAATCTTTCACGCGGGCACCGGGGAGCTGTTTTTT	CASSLIFHAGTGELFF
NA	NA	TRBV30	TRBJ2-1	TGTGCCTGGAGTAAACCTCAGAATGAGCAGTTCTTC	CAWSKPQNEQFF
NA	NA	TRBV15	TRBJ2-5	TGTGCCACCAGCAGAGAGCTGAGTCTACTATTCCAAGAGACCCAGTACTTC	CATSRELSLLFQETQYF
NA	NA	TRBV2	TRBJ2-1	TGTGCCAGCAGTGCACTTAGCTCCTACAATGAGCAGTTCTTC	CASSALSSYNEQFF
NA	NA	TRBV5-1	TRBJ2-5	TGCGCCAGGACACTACCCGGACAGATCAAGGAGACCCAGTACTTC	CARTLPGQIKETQYF